This note documents a single T cell receptor (beta chain) sequence. What this receptor recognizes is not known. Qualities for individual bases were not recorded, and no much larger clone is one base off. The data were obtained in a study of T cells generated in artificial thymic organoids (dated by TCRdb to about 2017). Background on the whole study: TCR alpha and beta CDR3 repertoires of in vitro artificial thymic organoid-derived CD8 single positive T cells were compared with thymic and peripheral blood naive CD8 T cells. Displayed repertoire sequencing data were described as representative of three independent experiments.

V is pruned by 7 bases and J by 9 bases, leaving 21 bases of the junction without a gene match. The CDR3 spans 17 residues, from the cysteine through the phenylalanine. Only CDR3 DNA remains: 51 bases, in frame from the first base. According to the germline V gene (reference sequence), CDR1 reads DFQATT and CDR2 reads SNEGSKA. On the study overall, not on this receptor specifically: Organoid-derived CD8 single positive T cells showed physiological TCR clonotype diversity comparable to thymic and blood naive CD8 T cells.

TCRalpha and TCRbeta libraries were amplified in separate semi-nested PCR reactions using Advantage 2 and reverse primers located in the TRAC or TRBC constant regions. The amount of total RNA used for first-strand cDNA synthesis ranged from roughly 3.5 to 550 ng. TCR cDNA libraries were made by 5'-RACE with the SMARTer PCR cDNA Synthesis kit, using a poly-dT primer for first-strand synthesis. Sample-specific 5-nucleotide barcodes were carried by the semi-nested constant-region reverse primers, and the resulting products were cleaned using the Zymo DNA Clean and Concentrator-5 kit. Up to ten barcoded samples were pooled, ligated to Illumina adaptors and sequenced on an Illumina MiSeq as 2 x 150 bp paired-end reads. In the authors' own workflow: Demultiplexed reads were aligned using BLAT against a custom library containing all human TRAV, TRAJ, TRBV, TRBD and TRBJ combinations from IMGT. The best BLAT hits were picked using pslCDnaFilter (-maxAligns=1, -ignoreIntrons), and custom Perl scripts were used to calculate clonotype frequencies. The raw public data were reprocessed by TCRdb itself: fastp quality trimming at Q25, MiXCR clonotype calling, in-frame beta chains only. CDR3 protein sequences are deduplicated, and each keeps its most common genes and DNA. TCRdb's processing, not the authors', yielded these V and J calls. Present in this sample are about 3,300 distinct CDR3 sequences, under 40% of which were seen just once. Clones ranked in the top ten supply 2% to 2.5% of the sample.

Healthy adult donors provided the non-mobilized peripheral blood. Enrichment of primary CD8+ T cells was done with magnetic beads from the Miltenyi CD8+ T cell Isolation Kit. Prior to RNA extraction, naive CD8 T cells from blood were isolated by FACS sorting as CD3+TCRalphabeta+CD8+CD45RO-CCR7+ cells. For each sample, total RNA was purified from 40,000 to 200,000 sorted cells using the RNeasy Micro kit, and RNA quality was checked on an Agilent RNA 6000 Nano chip. The rearrangement combines TRBV20-1 with TRBJ1-6, and TRBD1 aligns with 7 junction nucleotides. The specimen sequenced was naive CD8+ T cells from blood. In the paper's terms, the cell subset or site label means: CD3+TCRalphabeta+CD8SP T cells; for blood, CD45RO-CCR7+ naive CD8+ T cells. This clonotype was obtained from a human donor who gave cord blood stem cells for thymic organoid culture, a cardiac surgery patient who gave postnatal thymus, or a blood donor (not recorded which). In nucleotide form, the sequence is TGCAGTGTAAAAAACGGGGGCCTCGAAAGGGGGCCTTCACCCCTCCACTTT. It codes for CSVKNGGLERGPSPLHF.